What follows are 29 T cell receptor beta chains derived from one specimen sequenced in a study of T cells in Graves' hyperthyroidism and ophthalmopathy. The source material, RNA transcripts, was used to amplify TCR beta CDR3 regions. During a first-round RT-PCR of the TCR CDR3, the HTBI primer set was used. TCRdb itself ran the multiplex PCR reads through MiXCR, one entry per CDR3 protein. The table includes about 350,000 distinct CDR3 sequences, 14% detected once. The material sequenced was blood. These receptors were obtained from a woman under 40 with Graves' hyperthyroidism.

This rearrangement joins TRBV3-1 to TRBJ2-2, with 9 bases lining up with TRBD1. V shed 5 bases, J shed 7 bases, and the junction held 2 bases outside the gene matches. Germline-derived CDR1 and CDR2 are LGHDT and YNNKEL (reference sequence). CDR3 length equals 13 residues. The CDR3 is CASSTGGVGELFF. Here the CDR3 DNA reads TGTGCCAGCAGCACAGGGGGCGTCGGGGAGCTGTTTTTT.

This clonotype has at least ten counts. For the CDR3, the DNA is TGTGCCAGCACCTTGGGACGGTTTGGCGGCTACACCTTC. This translates into CASTLGRFGGYTF. The chain couples TRBV6-1 to TRBJ1-2; a weak D match, TRBD1 (5 bases). The length of the CDR3 is 13 residues. In germline, CDR1 is MNHNS, CDR2 SASEGT. Trimming took 7 bases from V and 8 from J, leaving 17 bases between them.

In regard to this clonotype: A much more abundant neighbour one base away suggests this may be a read error. The chain has TRBV3-1 and TRBJ2-5; possible D gene TRBD1, 6 bases. Germline V gene lookup returns CDR1 LGHDT and CDR2 YNNKEL (reference sequence). The CDR3 runs 17 residues. Trimming removed 4 bases from V and 4 bases from J, with 22 bases in between. This CDR3 is CASSPGTGTPKGETQYF. The DNA for the CDR3 is TGTGCCAGCAGCCCTGGAACCGGGACACCAAAAGGAGAGACCCAGTACTTC.

In this sample, this clonotype turned up many times. The V gene is TRBV2, the J gene TRBJ1-1, with 10 nucleotides matching TRBD1. Germline V CDR1 and CDR2: SNHLY, FYNNEI. The CDR3 loop spans 15 amino acids. With 6 bases clipped from V and 7 bases from J, the junction kept 11 bases outside the gene matches. CDR3 protein: CASRAGTGVLGEAFF. DNA of the CDR3: TGTGCCAGCAGGGCCGGGACAGGGGTATTAGGTGAAGCTTTCTTT. The full variable domain, completed using reference TRBV2 and TRBJ1-1, is EPEVTQTPSHQVTQMGQEVILRCVPISNHLYFYWYRQILGQKVEFLVSFYNNEISEKSEIFDDQFSVERPDGSNFTLKIRSTKLEDSAMYFCASRAGTGVLGEAFFGQGTRLTVV.

This clonotype was detected ten times or more. The V call is TRBV29-1, the J call TRBJ1-1, with 7 bases matching TRBD1. The CDR3 is made up of 14 amino acids. V shed 4 bases, J shed 3 bases, and the junction held 8 bases outside the gene matches. Germline lookup yields CDR1 SQVTM and CDR2 ANQGSEA. In DNA, the CDR3 is TGCAGCGTTGGGGGAAGACAGGGCTACACTGAAGCTTTCTTT. This sequence encodes CSVGGRQGYTEAFF.

The chain couples TRBV9 to TRBJ2-1, with D perhaps matching TRBD1 (6 bases). The CDR3 runs 15 residues. V dropped 0 bases and J dropped 6 bases, with 13 bases sitting between them. The germline CDR1 and CDR2 sequences are SGDLS and YYNGEE. The CDR3 loop is CASSVEGEGGNEQFF. DNA of the CDR3: TGTGCCAGCAGCGTAGAGGGTGAAGGGGGCAATGAGCAGTTCTTC. The full variable domain, completed using reference TRBV9 and TRBJ2-1, is DSGVTQTPKHLITATGQRVTLRCSPRSGDLSVYWYQQSLDQGLQFLIQYYNGEERAKGNILERFSAQQFPDLHSELNLSSLELGDSALYFCASSVEGEGGNEQFFGPGTRLTVL.

This clonotype has only one observation. The chain recombines TRBV20-1 with TRBJ1-5; D not resolved. Between the trimmed V and J ends, which lost 6 bases and 3 bases, there was a span of 15 bases. Germline CDR1 is DFQATT and CDR2 is SNEGSKA (reference sequence). The CDR3 covers 14 residues. For the CDR3, the DNA is TGCAGTGCCAAGGGAAGCGGATACAATCAGCCCCAGCATTTT. Encoded protein: CSAKGSGYNQPQHF.

At least ten counts were recorded for this clonotype. This chain joins TRBV3-1 and TRBJ2-1, with a tentative D call TRBD2 (5 bases). The CDR3 is 11 residues long. Germline V CDR1 and CDR2: LGHDT, YNNKEL (reference sequence). V dropped 8 bases and J dropped 5 bases, with 7 bases sitting between them. In nucleotides, the CDR3 is TGTGCCAGCCGGGGAAACAATGAGCAGTTCTTC. Its translation: CASRGNNEQFF.

This clonotype came up many times. CDR3 loop: CASIRAGQQETQYF. CDR3 coding DNA: TGTGCCAGCATCAGGGCGGGACAGCAAGAGACCCAGTACTTC. The chain uses TRBV2 and TRBJ2-5, with a possible D match to TRBD1 (7 bases). The CDR3 runs 14 residues. Per the germline V gene, CDR1 is SNHLY and CDR2 is FYNNEI. V shed 7 bases and J shed 2 bases, with 14 bases lying between them.

The table lists this clonotype with many counts. The CDR3: CASSFTLSGDTQYF. DNA of the CDR3: TGTGCCAGCAGCTTTACGTTGTCAGGAGATACGCAGTATTTT. This chain uses TRBV7-2 with TRBJ2-3, with unresolved D. Trimming shortened V by 3 bases and J by 5 bases, and 12 bases separated the two germline ends. Germline loops: CDR1 SGHTA, CDR2 FQGNSA. The CDR3 spans 14 residues.

This clonotype was picked up many times. The CDR3 sequence is CATSEGGSDEQFF. CDR3 sequence (DNA): TGTGCCACCAGTGAAGGGGGAAGCGATGAGCAGTTCTTC. The chain recombines TRBV24-1 with TRBJ2-1; D possibly corresponds to TRBD1 (6 bases). V was clipped by 4 bases and J by 8 bases, with 11 bases between them. The germline gives CDR1 KGHDR, CDR2 SFDVKD. CDR3 size: 13 residues.

The sample holds many counts of this clonotype. The chain recombines TRBV20-1 with TRBJ2-1, with 9 bases fitting TRBD2. The CDR3 contains 15 residues. Per the germline V gene, CDR1 is DFQATT and CDR2 is SNEGSKA (reference sequence). After removal of 3 bases from V and 7 bases from J, the junction contained 10 bases not matched to a gene. CDR3 DNA sequence: TGCAGTGCTAGTAGTGGGACTAGCACTGAAAATGAGCAGTTCTTC. It codes for CSASSGTSTENEQFF.

This clonotype was counted many times. The chain is built from TRBV29-1 and TRBJ2-5; D unresolved. The germline V gene has CDR1 SQVTM and CDR2 ANQGSEA. The CDR3 is 14 residues long. The V gene lost 0 bases and the J gene lost 2 bases, with 10 bases spanning the gap. CDR3 sequence reads: CSVEETTRQETQYF. CDR3 DNA sequence: TGCAGCGTTGAAGAGACGACAAGACAAGAGACCCAGTACTTC. The complete variable domain, with remaining parts taken from reference TRBV29-1 and TRBJ2-5, reads SAVISQKPSRDICQRGTSLTIQCQVDSQVTMMFWYRQQPGQSLTLIATANQGSEATYESGFVIDKFPISRPNLTFSTLTVSNMSPEDSSIYLCSVEETTRQETQYFGPGTRLLVL.

This clonotype showed up many times. The chain couples TRBV28 to TRBJ2-1, with TRBD2 as a possible D gene (5 bases). V lost 5 bases and J lost 9, with 14 bases in between. CDR3 length equals 13 residues. The germline V gene encodes CDR1 MDHEN and CDR2 SYDVKM. CDR3 loop: CASSPGAEGEQFF. CDR3 bases: TGTGCCAGCAGTCCGGGCGCAGAGGGTGAGCAGTTCTTC.

The J gene is TRBJ1-5, the V gene TRBV6-5, with D possibly being TRBD1 (5 bases). CDR3 length equals 17 residues. V lost 0 bases to trimming and J lost 1 base, with 13 bases between them. In germline, CDR1 is MNHEY, CDR2 SVGAGI. CDR3 sequence: CASSYSFQGPSNQPQHF. CDR3 DNA: TGTGCCAGCAGTTACTCGTTCCAGGGTCCCAGCAATCAGCCCCAGCATTTT.

This clonotype was picked up many times. The chain combines TRBV27 with TRBJ1-1; D unresolved. Trimming cost V 2 bases and J 5 bases, with 12 bases left between them. The CDR3 is 14 amino acids. Germline lookup yields CDR1 MNHEY and CDR2 SMNVEV (reference sequence). CDR3 coding DNA: TGTGCCAGCAGTTTACCGGGGTTGGGAACTGAAGCTTTCTTT. This translates into CASSLPGLGTEAFF.

This clonotype was observed many times. This chain connects TRBV27 to TRBJ2-1; no clear D. Trimming took off 9 bases at V and 0 bases at J, with 6 bases between the two ends. Germline lookup yields CDR1 MNHEY and CDR2 SMNVEV (reference sequence). The CDR3 consists of 12 residues. The CDR3 region has the DNA TGTGCCAGTCGGGCCTCCTACAATGAGCAGTTCTTC. Translated, it gives CASRASYNEQFF.

The CDR3 protein is CASTARGPGNIQYF. CDR3 coding DNA: TGCGCCAGCACTGCCAGGGGGCCGGGGAACATTCAGTACTTC. The V call is TRBV5-1, the J call TRBJ2-4; 8 bases fit TRBD1. Trimming at V came to 6 bases and at J to 7 bases, leaving 9 bases not matched to a gene. Germline CDR1 SGHRS, CDR2 YFSETQ. This CDR3 contains 14 residues.

This clonotype was detected ten times or more. J is TRBJ2-2 and V is TRBV2, with D possibly TRBD2 on 5 matching bases. Trimming removed 5 bases at V and 0 bases at J, with 10 bases between. The CDR3 runs 15 residues. Germline assignment: CDR1 SNHLY and CDR2 FYNNEI. The CDR3 DNA is TGTGCCAGCAGTAAAGACTACGCGAACACCGGGGAGCTGTTTTTT. It encodes CASSKDYANTGELFF.

The chain is built from TRBV7-9 and TRBJ2-4; tentative D call: TRBD2 (6 bases). V lost 7 bases and J 5 bases, leaving 9 bases between the germline ends. Looked up from germline, CDR1 is SEHNR and CDR2 is FQNEAQ (reference sequence). This CDR3 has 12 amino acids. CDR3 sequence: CASIGTENIQYF. The CDR3 bases are TGTGCCAGCATCGGGACTGAAAACATTCAGTACTTC.

In its sample, this clonotype was seen many times. This sequence joins TRBV10-3 and TRBJ2-2; 9 positions match TRBD1. This CDR3 has 17 amino acids. Germline CDR1 ENHRY, CDR2 SYGVKD. V was pared by 6 bases and J by 3 bases, with 11 bases of the junction left unmatched. The CDR3 loop is CAIRPGQGNEDTGELFF. DNA for the CDR3: TGTGCCATCAGACCGGGACAGGGTAATGAGGACACCGGGGAGCTGTTTTTT.

This clonotype was observed at least ten times. CDR3 in amino acids: CSGKGKTQYF. DNA of the CDR3: TGCAGCGGAAAGGGAAAGACCCAGTACTTC. The V gene is TRBV29-1, the J gene TRBJ2-5; D remains unclear. CDR3 length: 10 residues. Trimming stripped 7 bases from V and 6 bases from J, with 9 bases between. Germline CDR1 and CDR2: SQVTM and ANQGSEA. Based on the CDR3 plus reference TRBV29-1 and TRBJ2-5, the full variable domain is SAVISQKPSRDICQRGTSLTIQCQVDSQVTMMFWYRQQPGQSLTLIATANQGSEATYESGFVIDKFPISRPNLTFSTLTVSNMSPEDSSIYLCSGKGKTQYFGPGTRLLVL.

In this sample, this clonotype turned up many times. The J gene is TRBJ2-5, the V gene TRBV2; possibly TRBD2 for D (6 bases). This CDR3 has 14 amino acids. V lost 4 bases and J 5 bases, leaving 14 bases between the germline ends. Germline CDR1 reads SNHLY; CDR2 reads FYNNEI. The CDR3 region is CASSAERVGETQYF. The CDR3 DNA follows: TGTGCCAGCAGTGCGGAGCGGGTTGGGGAGACCCAGTACTTC.

The rearrangement links TRBV19 to TRBJ1-3; D unresolved. V lost 5 bases and J 0 bases, leaving 11 bases between the germline ends. The CDR3 length is 15 residues. Germline CDR1 reads LNHDA; CDR2 reads SQIVND (reference sequence). The CDR3 loop reads CASSAQPNSGNTIYF. The CDR3 DNA is TGTGCCAGTAGTGCGCAGCCTAACTCTGGAAACACCATATATTTT.

At least ten counts were recorded for this clonotype. The chain carries TRBV12-3 or TRBV12-4 and TRBJ2-1; the match to TRBD2 covers 13 bases. The CDR3 length is 14 residues. The V gene end was trimmed by 6 bases and the J gene end by 7 bases; junction bases not matched to a gene: 3. The CDR3 DNA follows: TGTGCCAGCAGCCGGACTAGCGGGAGAAATGAGCAGTTCTTC. Translation gives CASSRTSGRNEQFF.

This clonotype was observed a few times. The chain recombines TRBV10-3 with TRBJ2-5; TRBD2 aligns across 9 bases. V trimming: 8 bases; J trimming: 0 bases; junction bases outside the gene matches: 7. The CDR3 has 15 residues. Germline assignment: CDR1 ENHRY and CDR2 SYGVKD. The CDR3 nucleotides read TGTGCCATCCGTAATCCTAGCGGGGACCAAGAGACCCAGTACTTC. Protein sequence: CAIRNPSGDQETQYF.

In this sample, this clonotype turned up many times. This chain connects TRBV5-1 to TRBJ1-6; 8 bases are a match to TRBD1. The germline V gene encodes CDR1 SGHRS and CDR2 YFSETQ. The ends lost 1 base at V and 8 bases at J; junction bases unmatched: 2. This CDR3 is 14 amino acids long. The CDR3 nucleotides are TGCGCCAGCAGCTTGTCAGGGGGCGATTCACCCCTCCACTTT. It specifies CASSLSGGDSPLHF.

This clonotype was picked up many times. The rearrangement joins TRBV12-3 or TRBV12-4 to TRBJ2-1; 10 positions agree with TRBD2. This CDR3 is built from 14 residues. After removal of 8 bases from V and 7 bases from J, the junction contained 8 bases not matched to a gene. The CDR3 region has the DNA TGTGCCAGCCTTGGACTAGCGGCCCTGAATGAGCAGTTCTTC. Its protein product is CASLGLAALNEQFF.

This clonotype was seen a handful of times. The chain employs TRBV5-1 and TRBJ1-4; D remains ambiguous. In germline, CDR1 is SGHRS, CDR2 YFSETQ. The CDR3 extends over 13 amino acids. Trimming cost V 6 bases and J 7 bases, with 13 bases left between them. CDR3 coding DNA: TGCGCCAGCAAGAAGGCCGAGGGTGAAAAACTGTTTTTT. Protein: CASKKAEGEKLFF.